One and the same sample provided the 15 T cell receptor beta chains below, sequenced in a study of T cell responses to AZD1222 COVID-19 vaccine. The method was immunoSEQ multiplex PCR; TCRdb's version includes in-frame clones alone and lacks a portion of them. The sample shows more than 75,000 clones, around four fifths of them seen only once. This specimen was peripheral blood, taken 28 days after the second AZD1222 dose. The receptors derive from an adult who received the AZD1222 COVID-19 vaccine.

The chain uses TRBV19 and TRBJ2-1, with TRBD1 as a possible D gene (6 bases). Germline V gives CDR1 LNHDA, CDR2 SQIVND (reference sequence). The V end lost 7 bases, the J end lost 5 bases, and 21 bases lay between the germline ends. The CDR3 totals 16 residues. The CDR3 DNA is TGTGCCAGTACCTCCTTCACAGGGCTTCAAGACAATGAGCAGTTCTTC. Protein: CASTSFTGLQDNEQFF.

In this sample, this clone turned up a few times. The rearrangement joins TRBV4-1 to TRBJ1-2; D might be TRBD1 (6 bases). The germline V gene has CDR1 MGHRA and CDR2 YSYEKL. The CDR3 sequence is 16 residues long. The germline V and J ends were trimmed by 0 bases and 0 bases, with 11 bases remaining between them. The CDR3 loop reads CASSQDPGEANYGYTF. The CDR3 coding sequence is TGCGCCAGCAGCCAAGACCCAGGGGAAGCTAACTATGGCTACACCTTC.

The rearrangement links TRBV6-5 to TRBJ1-2; D gene ambiguous. The CDR3 totals 14 residues. CDR1 is MNHEY and CDR2 is SVGAGI in the germline V gene. V was pared by 8 bases and J by 5 bases, with 18 bases between. CDR3 in amino acids: CASGQLQDRYGYTF. CDR3 DNA sequence: TGTGCCAGCGGCCAATTGCAGGATAGATATGGCTACACCTTC.

The J gene is TRBJ1-2, the V gene TRBV28, with TRBD1 as a possible D gene (6 bases). CDR1 and CDR2 (germline): MDHEN, SYDVKM. The length of the CDR3 is 14 residues. V lost 1 base and J lost 7, with 13 bases in between. CDR3: CASSLLGGASGYTF. The DNA for the CDR3 is TGTGCCAGCAGTTTATTAGGGGGGGCCTCTGGCTACACCTTC.

The rearrangement uses TRBV28 and TRBJ2-7; 9 bases agree with TRBD1. The V gene end was trimmed by 3 bases and the J gene end by 5 bases; junction bases not matched to a gene: 5. There are 14 residues in the CDR3. Germline V CDR1 and CDR2: MDHEN, SYDVKM. The CDR3 sequence is CASSLGTGSHEQYF. The DNA of the CDR3 is TGTGCCAGCAGTTTGGGGACAGGGTCCCACGAGCAGTACTTC.

The CDR3 sequence is CASSFPEQPQHF. DNA for the CDR3: TGTGCCAGCAGTTTCCCGGAACAGCCCCAGCATTTT. The rearrangement links TRBV27 to TRBJ1-5, with unresolved D. Trimming removed 3 bases from V and 7 bases from J, with 7 bases in between. The germline V gene has CDR1 MNHEY and CDR2 SMNVEV (reference sequence). The CDR3 loop spans 12 amino acids.

The rearrangement links TRBV28 to TRBJ1-2; D not resolved. CDR3 length: 15 amino acids. V lost 4 bases, J lost 0 bases, and 12 bases lay in between. Per germline, CDR1 MDHEN and CDR2 SYDVKM. This CDR3 is CASSSDGEANYGYTF. The CDR3, as DNA: TGTGCCAGCAGTTCAGACGGGGAAGCTAACTATGGCTACACCTTC.

The chain joins TRBV1 to TRBJ2-7. TRBV1 is an annotated pseudogene. CDR3 length: 14 amino acids. The DNA of the CDR3 is TGCACCAGCAGCCCCTATGGCCCTAACTACGAGCAGTACTTC. It yields the protein CTSSPYGPNYEQYF.

The gene calls are TRBV4-1 and TRBJ1-5; no definite D call. This CDR3 spans 16 amino acids. V was cut by 0 bases and J by 5 bases, with 14 bases left in between. In germline, CDR1 is MGHRA, CDR2 YSYEKL. CDR3 bases: TGCGCCAGCAGCCAAGAAGGCCAGGTAGACGATCAGCCCCAGCATTTT. This translates into CASSQEGQVDDQPQHF.

This clone appeared once. The genes are TRBV7-9 and TRBJ2-2; D is possibly TRBD1 or TRBD2 (6 bases each). With 2 bases removed from V and 4 bases from J, the gap between germline ends came to 14 bases. Germline values: CDR1 SEHNR, CDR2 FQNEAQ (reference sequence). CDR3 size: 16 residues. CDR3 protein: CASSLPVGGPTGELFF. The CDR3 DNA reads as TGTGCCAGCAGCTTACCTGTGGGGGGCCCCACCGGGGAGCTGTTTTTT.

The rearrangement links TRBV2 to TRBJ2-1, with TRBD1 matching over 9 bases. Germline CDR1 is SNHLY and CDR2 is FYNNEI. The CDR3 runs to 14 residues. The trim removed 7 bases at V and 7 bases at J, leaving 8 bases unmatched. CDR3 residues: CASKDRGFGNEQFF. Here the CDR3 DNA reads TGTGCCAGCAAGGACAGGGGATTCGGGAATGAGCAGTTCTTC.

This clone turned up a few times. The chain carries TRBV4-1 and TRBJ1-5; no clear D gene. Trimming removed 0 bases at V and 5 bases at J, with 14 bases between. The CDR3 runs to 16 residues. Germline V gene lookup returns CDR1 MGHRA and CDR2 YSYEKL. In nucleotides, the CDR3 is TGCGCCAGCAGCCAAGATTTAGGGAGACGGGATCAGCCCCAGCATTTT. Its protein is CASSQDLGRRDQPQHF.

The CDR3 DNA reads TGTGCCAGCAGACCAAGCGGATATGAAAAACTGTTTTTT. It yields the protein CASRPSGYEKLFF. The chain has TRBV12-3 or TRBV12-4 and TRBJ1-4; D remains ambiguous. The CDR3 consists of 13 residues. V lost 6 bases and J lost 6, with 11 bases in between.

The chain uses TRBV7-6 and TRBJ2-7; tentatively, D is TRBD2 (6 bases). The germline CDR1 and CDR2 sequences are SGHVS and FNYEAQ. The germline V and J ends were trimmed by 5 bases and 5 bases, with 22 bases remaining between them. This CDR3 has 16 residues. The CDR3 DNA is TGTGCCAGCAGCGCCGGAGGGGCGGCAACTTTCAACGAGCAGTACTTC. Its protein product is CASSAGGAATFNEQYF.

The chain combines TRBV11-2 with TRBJ2-7; 11 positions agree with TRBD2. The trim removed 5 bases at V and 0 bases at J, leaving 6 bases unmatched. Germline V gives CDR1 SGHAT, CDR2 FQNNGV. This CDR3 comprises 16 residues. The CDR3 protein is CASSALAGGTSYEQYF. The CDR3 DNA sequence: TGTGCCAGCAGCGCCCTAGCGGGGGGTACCTCCTACGAGCAGTACTTC.